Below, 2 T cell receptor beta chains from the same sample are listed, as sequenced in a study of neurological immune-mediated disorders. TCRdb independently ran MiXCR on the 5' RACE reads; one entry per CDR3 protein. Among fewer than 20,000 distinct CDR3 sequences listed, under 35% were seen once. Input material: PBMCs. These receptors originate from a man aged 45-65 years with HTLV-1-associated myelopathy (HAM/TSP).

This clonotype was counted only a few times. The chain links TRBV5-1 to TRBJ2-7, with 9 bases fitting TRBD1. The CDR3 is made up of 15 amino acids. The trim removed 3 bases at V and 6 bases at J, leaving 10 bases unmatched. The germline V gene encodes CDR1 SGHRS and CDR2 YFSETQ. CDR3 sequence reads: CASSSRTGVMGEQYF. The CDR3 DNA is TGCGCCAGCAGCTCTCGGACAGGGGTGATGGGCGAGCAGTACTTC.

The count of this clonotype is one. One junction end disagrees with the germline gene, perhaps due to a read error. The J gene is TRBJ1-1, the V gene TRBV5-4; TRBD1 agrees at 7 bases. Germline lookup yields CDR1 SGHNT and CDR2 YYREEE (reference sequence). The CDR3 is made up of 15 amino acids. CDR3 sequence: CASSSPGQRNTEAFF. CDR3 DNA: TGTGCCAGTAGCTCCCCGGGACAGAGAAACACTGAAGCTTTCTTT. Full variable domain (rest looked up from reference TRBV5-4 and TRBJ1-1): ETGVTQSPTHLIKTRGQQVTLRCSSQSGHNTVSWYQQALGQGPQFIFQYYREEENGRGNFPPRFSGLQFPNYSSELNVNALELDDSALYLCASSSPGQRNTEAFFGQGTRLTVV.